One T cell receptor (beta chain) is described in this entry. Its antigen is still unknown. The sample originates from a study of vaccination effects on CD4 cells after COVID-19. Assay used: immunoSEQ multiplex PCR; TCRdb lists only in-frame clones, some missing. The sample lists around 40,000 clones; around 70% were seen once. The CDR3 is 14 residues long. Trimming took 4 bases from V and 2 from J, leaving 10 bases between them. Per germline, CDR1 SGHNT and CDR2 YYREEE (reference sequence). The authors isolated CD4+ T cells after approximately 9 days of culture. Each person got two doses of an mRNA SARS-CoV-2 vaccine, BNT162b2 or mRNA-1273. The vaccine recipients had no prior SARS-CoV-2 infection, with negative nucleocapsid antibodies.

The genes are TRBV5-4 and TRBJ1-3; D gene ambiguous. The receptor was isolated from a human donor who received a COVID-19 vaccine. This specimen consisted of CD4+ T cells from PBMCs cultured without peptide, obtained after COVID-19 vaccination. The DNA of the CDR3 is TGTGCCAGCAGCGCGTACGGTCCTGGAAACACCATATATTTT. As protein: CASSAYGPGNTIYF.